This TCR beta chain was observed in a study of CD8+CD57+ T cells in acquired aplastic anemia. The CDR3 extends over 16 amino acids. From germline, CDR1 is SGHRS and CDR2 YFSETQ. Trimming shortened V by 0 bases and J by 7 bases, and 17 bases separated the two germline ends. Overall study results and limits: Patients had twenty-nine CD8+ CDR3 sequences in common with controls (the shared set). Levels of CD8+ Simpson's diversity were not significantly distinct in patients versus controls.

Whoever was chosen for sequencing had shown CD8+CD57+ cell expansion by flow cytometry. Severe acquired aplastic anemia was present in every patient. Genomic DNA, serving as template, underwent TCR beta VDJ and CDR3 profiling. MiXCR was run by TCRdb on the reads, yielding one entry per CDR3 protein. The table shows fewer than 200,000 distinct CDR3 sequences, with over 40% occurring only once. About this clonotype: Its antigen is not identified. A much larger clone sits a single nucleotide away, making a read error possible. Because it lacks the conserved phenylalanine or tryptophan at the end, this CDR3 is likely a read error.

Sequencing was performed on sorted CD4+, CD8+, or CD8+CD57+ T cells (not recorded which) from PBMCs. V gene TRBV5-1 combines with J gene TRBJ2-1, with D maybe TRBD1 (6 bases). The receptor comes from a human donor with aplastic anemia. CDR3 coding DNA: TGCGCCAGCAGCTTGGACGGGCAGGGGTCCGTAAATGAGCAGTTCTCC. It is translated as CASSLDGQGSVNEQFS.